This TCR beta chain came from a study of CD8 T cells in ankylosing spondylitis (dated by TCRdb to about 2017). For the wider study: The study set out to find disease-linked TCR variants by profiling T cell receptor beta repertoires in ankylosing spondylitis patients and healthy donors. The whole study cohort included 85 to 120 healthy donors and 20 to 30 ankylosing spondylitis patients. Samples of peripheral blood were taken, and for ankylosing spondylitis patients, synovial fluid was collected as well.

The investigation overall reported the following: A CD8+ phenotype was shown by the disease-linked clones, which were found at relatively low frequencies in peripheral blood. According to the report, matched synovial fluid samples from ankylosing spondylitis patients were significantly enriched for the disease-linked clones. Blood from ankylosing spondylitis patients appeared to be characterized by a TCR beta motif made up of several highly homologous amino acid variants. Some motif variants were previously reported in synovial fluid and blood of reactive arthritis patients, suggesting common disease-initiation mechanisms.

Sequenced using an Illumina HiSeq 2500. TCR beta libraries were prepared by quantitative 5'-RACE with molecular barcodes. Per the source publication's procedure: A new computational method, built on a probabilistic model of VDJ rearrangement, was used to identify disease-linked TCR variants. TCRdb applied fastp at Q25 and MiXCR to the public reads, then kept only in-frame beta chains. Entries are consolidated by CDR3 protein sequence, retaining the most common genes and DNA. V and J calls and clone size were set by TCRdb, not the authors. The sample contains about 330,000 distinct CDR3 sequences, 6.5% to 10% of them found a single time. 13% to 15% of the sample lies in the top ten. Turning to this clonotype: Its target antigen remains unknown. At one of its ends the junction is not consistent with the germline gene, which may arise from a read error.

CDR1 LGHNT and CDR2 FRNRAP are derived from the germline V gene. The cysteine opens and the phenylalanine closes a CDR3 of 14 amino acids. The CDR3 DNA has 42 bases and is translated from base 1. This TCR came from a male donor with ankylosing spondylitis. The chain is assembled from TRBV12-5 and TRBJ2-5; TRBD1 is a possible D gene, resting on 6 matching bases. The sequenced sample consisted of blood, either unsorted or a sorted T cell fraction (not recorded which). CDR3 protein: CASGPGTTQETQHF. The bases read TGTGCTAGTGGTCCGGGGACAACTCAAGAGACCCAGCACTTC.